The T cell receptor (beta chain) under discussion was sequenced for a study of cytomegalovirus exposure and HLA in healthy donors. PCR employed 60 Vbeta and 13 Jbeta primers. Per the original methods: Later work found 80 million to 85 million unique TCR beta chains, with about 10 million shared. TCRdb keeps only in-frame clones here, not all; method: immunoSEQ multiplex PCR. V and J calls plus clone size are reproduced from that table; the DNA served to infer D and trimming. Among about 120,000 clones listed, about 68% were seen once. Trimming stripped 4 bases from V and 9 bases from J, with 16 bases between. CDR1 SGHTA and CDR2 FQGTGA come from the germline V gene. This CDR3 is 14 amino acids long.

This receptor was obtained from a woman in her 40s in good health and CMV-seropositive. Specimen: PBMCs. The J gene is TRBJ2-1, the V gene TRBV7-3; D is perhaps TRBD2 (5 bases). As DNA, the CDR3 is TGTGCCAGCAGCTCCCGCCCGAGGGCCGGTGAGCAGTTCTTC. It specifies CASSSRPRAGEQFF.